Following are 21 T cell receptor beta chains from one sample sequenced in a study of patients and donors after allogeneic stem cell transplantation. TCRdb analysed the RT-PCR reads with MiXCR anew, one entry per CDR3 protein. The table includes some 150,000 distinct CDR3 sequences, over 30% detected once. The sequencing input was blood, either unsorted or a sorted T cell fraction (not recorded which). These receptors were taken from a human donor who was either an allogeneic HSCT recipient or a stem cell or donor lymphocyte infusion donor (not recorded which). It is not recorded whose cells these are; they may come from a transplant donor.

This chain links TRBV11-2 with TRBJ1-2; unclear D gene. The V gene lost 5 bases and the J gene lost 7 bases, with 11 bases spanning the gap. Germline loops: CDR1 SGHAT, CDR2 FQNNGV. CDR3 size: 12 residues. The CDR3 sequence: CASSQPWSGYTF. The CDR3 nucleotides read TGTGCCAGCAGCCAACCCTGGAGTGGCTACACCTTC. The whole variable domain, filled in from reference TRBV11-2 and TRBJ1-2, reads EAGVAQSPRYKIIEKRQSVAFWCNPISGHATLYWYQQILGQGPKLLIQFQNNGVVDDSQLPKDRFSAERLKGVDSTLKIQPAKLEDSAVYLCASSQPWSGYTFGSGTRLTVV.

This chain uses TRBV5-1 with TRBJ2-2; D ambiguous. V gave up 0 bases and J gave up 3 bases, with 12 bases separating them. The CDR3 is 16 residues long. CDR1 is SGHRS, CDR2 YFSETQ, per germline. The CDR3 DNA reads TGCGCCAGCAGCTTGGAGCCAGGCCAGGACACCGGGGAGCTGTTTTTT. The encoded protein is CASSLEPGQDTGELFF.

This clonotype appeared a few times. The rearrangement joins TRBV9 to TRBJ1-2; 7 nucleotides match TRBD1. The V segment lost 3 bases and the J segment 4 bases; nucleotides outside the gene matches: 6. This CDR3 spans 14 amino acids. Germline CDR1 is SGDLS and CDR2 is YYNGEE. DNA for the CDR3: TGTGCCAGCAGCGCCTCCGGGACAGTCTATGGCTACACCTTC. It is translated as CASSASGTVYGYTF.

The J gene is TRBJ1-6, the V gene TRBV6-2 or TRBV6-3; perhaps TRBD1 as D (5 bases). CDR3 size: 12 residues. Trimming removed 6 bases at V and 14 bases at J, with 14 bases between. Germline CDR1 is MNHEY and CDR2 is SVGEGT. The CDR3 nucleotides are TGTGCCAGCAGCCGGACACCGGGAACCCTCCACTTT. Its protein is CASSRTPGTLHF.

This clonotype was observed a few times. The chain carries TRBV6-1 and TRBJ1-4; no clear D. The V gene's germline CDR1 is MNHNS and CDR2 SASEGT. V gave up 0 bases and J gave up 8 bases, with 4 bases separating them. The length of the CDR3 is 12 residues. Here the CDR3 reads CASSEADEKLFF. DNA for the CDR3: TGTGCCAGCAGTGAAGCGGACGAAAAACTGTTTTTT.

CDR3 nucleotide sequence: TGCGCCAGCAGCCAAGCCTCGGACGGCTCCTACGAGCAGTACTTC. This encodes CASSQASDGSYEQYF. The rearrangement links TRBV4-3 to TRBJ2-7, with D unclear. From germline, CDR1 is LGHNA and CDR2 YSLEER. CDR3 size: 15 residues. V was trimmed by 1 base and J by 0 bases, leaving 10 bases between them.

The table lists this clonotype with a few counts. The V call is TRBV7-2, the J call TRBJ1-5; 7 bases line up with TRBD1. The germline V gene encodes CDR1 SGHTA and CDR2 FQGNSA. With 8 bases clipped from V and 10 bases from J, the junction kept 5 bases outside the gene matches. The CDR3 is made up of 11 amino acids. The CDR3 loop is CASGTDLPQHF. The CDR3 DNA is TGTGCCAGCGGGACAGACCTACCCCAGCATTTT.

The genes are TRBV24-1 and TRBJ2-3; 8 bases are shared with TRBD2. Trimming at V came to 0 bases and at J to 7 bases, leaving 8 bases not matched to a gene. This CDR3 spans 16 amino acids. Germline V gene data show CDR1 as KGHDR and CDR2 as SFDVKD. The CDR3 sequence is CATSDLSGGVQNTQYF. The CDR3 DNA reads as TGTGCCACCAGTGATTTGAGCGGGGGAGTACAAAATACGCAGTATTTT.

The rearrangement links TRBV7-9 to TRBJ2-1, with 10 bases fitting TRBD1. The CDR3 spans 16 residues. The germline CDR1 and CDR2 sequences are SEHNR and FQNEAQ (reference sequence). V dropped 2 bases and J dropped 10; count of bases not matched to a gene: 11. As DNA, the CDR3 is TGTGCCAGCAGCTTACAGCAGGGACAGGGGCCTTGGGAGCAGTTCTTC. Its protein is CASSLQQGQGPWEQFF. The full variable domain, rest sourced from reference TRBV7-9 and TRBJ2-1, is DTGVSQNPRHKITKRGQNVTFRCDPISEHNRLYWYRQTLGQGPEFLTYFQNEAQLEKSRLLSDRFSAERPKGSFSTLEIQRTEQGDSAMYLCASSLQQGQGPWEQFFGPGTRLTVL.

This clonotype has at least ten counts. The chain uses TRBV7-8 and TRBJ1-1, with D possibly TRBD1 on 6 matching bases. The CDR3 length is 13 residues. In germline, CDR1 is SGHVS, CDR2 FQNEAQ. V gave up 5 bases and J gave up 8 bases, with 15 bases separating them. CDR3 nucleotides: TGTGCCAGCAGCGCCGATACCGGACAGGAAGCTTTCTTT. Translated: CASSADTGQEAFF.

This clonotype was seen a few times. This sequence joins TRBV13 and TRBJ2-7; D assignment may be TRBD1 or TRBD2 (6 bases each). CDR1 is PRHDT, CDR2 FYEKMQ, per germline (reference sequence). V dropped 1 base and J dropped 0 bases, with 16 bases sitting between them. This CDR3 has 17 residues. Here the CDR3 reads CASSLAGAGSSSYEQYV. The CDR3 bases are TGTGCCAGCAGCTTAGCGGGGGCAGGCTCTAGCTCCTACGAGCAGTACGTC.

The chain is built from TRBV9 and TRBJ2-3, with a weak D call TRBD2 (6 bases). V was shortened by 4 bases and J by 2 bases, with 17 bases between the two germline ends. The CDR3 covers 16 residues. In germline, CDR1 is SGDLS, CDR2 YYNGEE. CDR3 amino acids: CASSLTRVADTDTQYF. The CDR3 nucleotides are TGTGCCAGCAGCCTCACTCGGGTAGCGGACACAGATACGCAGTATTTT.

The chain is built from TRBV29-1 and TRBJ2-5, with TRBD2 matching over 7 bases. The germline CDR1 and CDR2 sequences are SQVTM and ANQGSEA. This CDR3 spans 14 amino acids. J gave up 3 bases and V 4 bases, and 8 bases lay outside the gene matches. DNA of the CDR3: TGCAGCGTTGCTAGGGGACTACTTAAAGAGACCCAGTACTTC. Translation gives CSVARGLLKETQYF. Full variable domain (rest looked up from reference TRBV29-1 and TRBJ2-5): SAVISQKPSRDICQRGTSLTIQCQVDSQVTMMFWYRQQPGQSLTLIATANQGSEATYESGFVIDKFPISRPNLTFSTLTVSNMSPEDSSIYLCSVARGLLKETQYFGPGTRLLVL.

The chain has TRBV5-1 and TRBJ1-4; 9 bases are a match to TRBD1. Germline values: CDR1 SGHRS, CDR2 YFSETQ. The J segment lost 7 bases and the V segment lost 4 bases, leaving 5 bases of the junction unmatched. The CDR3 extends over 14 amino acids. CDR3 amino acids: CASSLQGAREKLFF. The CDR3 DNA follows: TGCGCCAGCAGCCTACAGGGGGCGCGTGAAAAACTGTTTTTT.

The rearrangement links TRBV6-2 or TRBV6-3 to TRBJ2-5, with 8 bases that match TRBD1. From germline, CDR1 is MNHEY and CDR2 SVGEGT. V lost 5 bases, J lost 1 base, and 6 bases stayed unmatched. This CDR3 has 15 amino acids. The CDR3 spells CASSTGQGLQETQYF. The CDR3 DNA follows: TGTGCCAGCAGTACCGGACAGGGCCTCCAAGAGACCCAGTACTTC.

This clonotype has a handful of counts. This chain uses TRBV6-5 with TRBJ2-2, with 7 bases identical to TRBD1. The CDR3 is 16 residues long. J gave up 4 bases and V 6 bases, and 11 bases lay outside the gene matches. The germline gives CDR1 MNHEY, CDR2 SVGAGI. CDR3 DNA sequence: TGTGCCAGCAGCCGACCGGACAGGCGGAGCACCGGGGAGCTGTTTTTT. The encoded protein is CASSRPDRRSTGELFF.

This clonotype was observed a handful of times. The chain is built from TRBV30 and TRBJ1-3; D is uncertain. V dropped 4 bases and J dropped 3 bases, with 7 bases sitting between them. Germline CDR1 is GTSNPN and CDR2 is SVGIG (reference sequence). There are 12 residues in the CDR3. CDR3 nucleotide sequence: TGTGCCTGGATCGGCAGTGGAAACACCATATATTTT. This encodes CAWIGSGNTIYF. Drawing the rest from reference TRBV30 and TRBJ1-3, the complete variable domain is SQTIHQWPATLVQPVGSPLSLECTVEGTSNPNLYWYRQAAGRGLQLLFYSVGIGQISSEVPQNLSASRPQDRQFILSSKKLLLSDSGFYLCAWIGSGNTIYFGEGSWLTVV.

This clonotype was detected a few times. This sequence joins TRBV27 and TRBJ1-2, with no clear D. Germline V lookup: CDR1 MNHEY, CDR2 SMNVEV (reference sequence). The ends were cut back, 7 bases at V and 3 bases at J, with 21 bases in the middle. The CDR3 length is 16 residues. The DNA for the CDR3 is TGTGCCAGCAATCCAACCCGGCAGCCCTATTACTATGGCTACACCTTC. Translated: CASNPTRQPYYYGYTF.

The chain uses TRBV28 and TRBJ2-3; D is perhaps TRBD1 or TRBD2 (7 bases each). Trimming removed 6 bases from V and 5 bases from J, with 18 bases in between. The V gene's germline CDR1 is MDHEN and CDR2 SYDVKM. The CDR3 length is 15 residues. The CDR3 here is CASRGGTVGRDTQYF. The CDR3 nucleotides read TGTGCCAGCAGGGGGGGGACAGTGGGCCGAGATACGCAGTATTTT.

This clonotype has only a few counts. V gene TRBV6-2 or TRBV6-3 combines with J gene TRBJ1-4; TRBD1 aligns across 7 bases. J was trimmed by 4 bases and V by 4 bases; bases with no gene match: 3. The CDR3 loop spans 14 amino acids. Germline V gives CDR1 MNHEY, CDR2 SVGEGT. Here the CDR3 reads CASSSRDSNEKLFF. Written as DNA, the CDR3 is TGTGCCAGCAGTTCCAGGGACAGTAATGAAAAACTGTTTTTT.

This chain links TRBV25-1 with TRBJ1-1; D is ambiguous. Germline CDR1 is MGHDK and CDR2 is SYGVNS. The ends were cut back, 5 bases at V and 1 base at J, with 14 bases in the middle. The CDR3 runs 15 residues. CDR3 nucleotides: TGTGCCAGCAGTCCTGACGTACGGCAGAACACTGAAGCTTTCTTT. This gives the protein CASSPDVRQNTEAFF.